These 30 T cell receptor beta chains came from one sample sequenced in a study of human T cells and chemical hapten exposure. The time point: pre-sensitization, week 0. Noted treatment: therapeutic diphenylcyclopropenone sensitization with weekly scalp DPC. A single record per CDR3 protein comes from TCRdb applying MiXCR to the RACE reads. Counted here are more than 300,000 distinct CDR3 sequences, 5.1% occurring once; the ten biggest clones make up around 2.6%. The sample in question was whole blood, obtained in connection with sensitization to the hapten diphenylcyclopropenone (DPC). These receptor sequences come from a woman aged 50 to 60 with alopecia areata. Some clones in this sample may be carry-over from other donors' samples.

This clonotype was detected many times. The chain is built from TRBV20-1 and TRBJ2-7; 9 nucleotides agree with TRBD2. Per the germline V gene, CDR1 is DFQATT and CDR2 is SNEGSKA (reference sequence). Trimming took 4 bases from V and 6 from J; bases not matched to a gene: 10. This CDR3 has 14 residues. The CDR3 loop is CSAIPRGGLGEQYF. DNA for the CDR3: TGCAGTGCTATTCCGCGGGGGGGTTTGGGCGAGCAGTACTTC.

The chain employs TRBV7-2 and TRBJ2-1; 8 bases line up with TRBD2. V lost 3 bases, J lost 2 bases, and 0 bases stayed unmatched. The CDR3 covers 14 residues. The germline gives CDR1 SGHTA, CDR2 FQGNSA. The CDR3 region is CASSLTSAYNEQFF. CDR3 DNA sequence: TGTGCCAGCAGCTTGACTAGCGCCTACAATGAGCAGTTCTTC.

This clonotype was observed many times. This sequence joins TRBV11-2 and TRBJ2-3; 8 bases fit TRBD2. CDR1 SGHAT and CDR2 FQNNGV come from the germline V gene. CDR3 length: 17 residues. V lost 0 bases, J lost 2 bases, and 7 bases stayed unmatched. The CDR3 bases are TGTGCCAGCAGCTTAGATCGGCTAGCGGGCTACACAGATACGCAGTATTTT. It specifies CASSLDRLAGYTDTQYF. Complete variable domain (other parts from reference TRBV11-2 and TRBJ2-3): EAGVAQSPRYKIIEKRQSVAFWCNPISGHATLYWYQQILGQGPKLLIQFQNNGVVDDSQLPKDRFSAERLKGVDSTLKIQPAKLEDSAVYLCASSLDRLAGYTDTQYFGPGTRLTVL.

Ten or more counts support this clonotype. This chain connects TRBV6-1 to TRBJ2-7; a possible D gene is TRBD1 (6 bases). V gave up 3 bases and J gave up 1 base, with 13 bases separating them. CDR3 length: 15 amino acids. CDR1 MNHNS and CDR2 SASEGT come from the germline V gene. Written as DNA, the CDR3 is TGTGCCAGCAGTGAGTTCCTTGGACAGTCCTACGAGCAGTACTTC. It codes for CASSEFLGQSYEQYF.

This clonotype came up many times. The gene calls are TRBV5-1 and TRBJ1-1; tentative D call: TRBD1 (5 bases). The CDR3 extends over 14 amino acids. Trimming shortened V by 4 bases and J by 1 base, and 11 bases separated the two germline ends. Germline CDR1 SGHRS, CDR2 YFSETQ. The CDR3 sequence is CASSLDRTNTEAFF. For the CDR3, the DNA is TGCGCCAGCAGCCTCGACAGAACGAACACTGAAGCTTTCTTT.

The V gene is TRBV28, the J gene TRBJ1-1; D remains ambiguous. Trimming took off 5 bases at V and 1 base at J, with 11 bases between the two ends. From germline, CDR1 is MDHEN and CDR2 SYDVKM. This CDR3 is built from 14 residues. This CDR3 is CASSAGFANTEAFF. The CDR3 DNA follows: TGTGCCAGCAGTGCGGGATTTGCGAACACTGAAGCTTTCTTT.

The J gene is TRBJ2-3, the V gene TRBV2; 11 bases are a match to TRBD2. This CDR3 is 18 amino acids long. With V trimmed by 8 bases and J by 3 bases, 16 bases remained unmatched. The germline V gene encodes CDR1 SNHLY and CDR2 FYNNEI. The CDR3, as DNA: TGTGCCAGCTGGACACCAGTTAGCGGGAGGGCAATTACAGATACGCAGTATTTT. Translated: CASWTPVSGRAITDTQYF.

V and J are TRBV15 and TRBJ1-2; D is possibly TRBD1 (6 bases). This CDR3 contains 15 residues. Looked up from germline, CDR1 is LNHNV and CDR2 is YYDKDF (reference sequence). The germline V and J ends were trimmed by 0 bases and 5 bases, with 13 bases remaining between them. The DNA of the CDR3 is TGTGCCACCAGCAGAGATCAGGGGTTTGGGTATGGCTACACCTTC. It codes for CATSRDQGFGYGYTF.

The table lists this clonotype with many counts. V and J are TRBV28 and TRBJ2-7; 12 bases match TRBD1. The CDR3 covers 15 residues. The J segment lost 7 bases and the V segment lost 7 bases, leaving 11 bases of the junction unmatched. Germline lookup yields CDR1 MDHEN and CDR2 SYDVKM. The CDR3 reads CASNKPGQGAVEQYF. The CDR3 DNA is TGTGCCAGCAATAAACCGGGACAGGGGGCTGTGGAGCAGTACTTC.

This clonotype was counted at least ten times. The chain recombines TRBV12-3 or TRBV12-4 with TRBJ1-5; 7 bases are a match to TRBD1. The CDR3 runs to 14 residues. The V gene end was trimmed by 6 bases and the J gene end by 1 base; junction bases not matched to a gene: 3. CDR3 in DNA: TGTGCCAGCAGGACGGACAGGAGCAATCAGCCCCAGCATTTT. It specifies CASRTDRSNQPQHF.

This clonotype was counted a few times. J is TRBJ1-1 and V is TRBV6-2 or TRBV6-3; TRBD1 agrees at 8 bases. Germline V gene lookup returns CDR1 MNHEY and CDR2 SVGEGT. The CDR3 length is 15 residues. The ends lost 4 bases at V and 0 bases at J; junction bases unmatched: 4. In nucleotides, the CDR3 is TGTGCCAGCAGTTCTGGGGACAGGCTGAACACTGAAGCTTTCTTT. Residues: CASSSGDRLNTEAFF.

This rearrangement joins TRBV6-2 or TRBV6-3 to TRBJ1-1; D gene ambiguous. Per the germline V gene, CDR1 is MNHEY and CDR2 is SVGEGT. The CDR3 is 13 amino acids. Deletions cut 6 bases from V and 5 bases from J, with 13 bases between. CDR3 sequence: CASSFRRGTEAFF. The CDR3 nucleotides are TGTGCCAGCAGCTTTAGACGTGGAACTGAAGCTTTCTTT.

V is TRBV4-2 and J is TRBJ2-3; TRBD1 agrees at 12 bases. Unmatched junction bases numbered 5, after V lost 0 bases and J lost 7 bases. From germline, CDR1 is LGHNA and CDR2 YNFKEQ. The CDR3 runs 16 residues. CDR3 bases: TGTGCCAGCAGCCAAGATGGGACAGGGGGCAAAAATACGCAGTATTTT. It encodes CASSQDGTGGKNTQYF.

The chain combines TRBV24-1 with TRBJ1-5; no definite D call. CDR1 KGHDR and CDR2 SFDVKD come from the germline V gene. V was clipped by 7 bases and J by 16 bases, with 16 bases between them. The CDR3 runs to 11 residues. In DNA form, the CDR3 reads TGTGCCACCAGGAGGATCCAAAGGGCCCATTTT. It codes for CATRRIQRAHF.

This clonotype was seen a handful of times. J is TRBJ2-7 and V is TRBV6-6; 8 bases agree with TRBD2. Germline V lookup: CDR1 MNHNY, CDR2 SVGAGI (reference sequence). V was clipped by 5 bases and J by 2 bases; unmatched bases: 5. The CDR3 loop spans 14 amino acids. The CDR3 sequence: CASSPGGVTYEQYF. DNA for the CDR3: TGTGCCAGCAGTCCGGGGGGGGTAACCTACGAGCAGTACTTC.

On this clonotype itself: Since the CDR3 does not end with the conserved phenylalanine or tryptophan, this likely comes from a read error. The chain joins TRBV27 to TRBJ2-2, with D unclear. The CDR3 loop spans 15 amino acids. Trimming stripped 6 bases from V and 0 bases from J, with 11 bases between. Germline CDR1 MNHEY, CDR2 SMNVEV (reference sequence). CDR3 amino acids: CASSVVQSNTGELFV. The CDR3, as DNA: TGTGCCAGCAGCGTGGTACAGTCGAACACCGGGGAGCTGTTTGTT.

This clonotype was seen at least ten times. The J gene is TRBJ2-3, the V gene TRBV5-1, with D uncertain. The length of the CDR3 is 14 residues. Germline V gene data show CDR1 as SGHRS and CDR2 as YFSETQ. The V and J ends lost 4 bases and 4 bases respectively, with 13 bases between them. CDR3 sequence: CASSPLDLSDTQYF. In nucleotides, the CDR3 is TGCGCCAGCAGCCCTCTCGACTTATCAGATACGCAGTATTTT.

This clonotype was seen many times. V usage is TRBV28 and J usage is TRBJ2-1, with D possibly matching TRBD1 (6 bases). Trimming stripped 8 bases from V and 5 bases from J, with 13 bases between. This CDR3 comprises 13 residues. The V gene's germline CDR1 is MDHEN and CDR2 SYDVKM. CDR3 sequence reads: CASSTTGNNEQFF. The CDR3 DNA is TGTGCCAGCTCAACTACAGGGAACAATGAGCAGTTCTTC.

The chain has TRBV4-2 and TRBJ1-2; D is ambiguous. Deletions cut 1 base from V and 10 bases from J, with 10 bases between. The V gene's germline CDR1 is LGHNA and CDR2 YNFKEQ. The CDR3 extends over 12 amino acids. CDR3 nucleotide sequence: TGTGCCAGCAGCCAAGGAGAGGGTCCCTACACCTTC. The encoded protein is CASSQGEGPYTF.

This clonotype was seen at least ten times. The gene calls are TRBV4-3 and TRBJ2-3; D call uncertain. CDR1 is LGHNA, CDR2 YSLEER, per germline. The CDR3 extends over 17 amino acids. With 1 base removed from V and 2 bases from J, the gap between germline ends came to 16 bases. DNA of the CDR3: TGCGCCAGCAGCCAAGTGGCCAGCGTGATTTCCACAGATACGCAGTATTTT. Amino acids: CASSQVASVISTDTQYF.

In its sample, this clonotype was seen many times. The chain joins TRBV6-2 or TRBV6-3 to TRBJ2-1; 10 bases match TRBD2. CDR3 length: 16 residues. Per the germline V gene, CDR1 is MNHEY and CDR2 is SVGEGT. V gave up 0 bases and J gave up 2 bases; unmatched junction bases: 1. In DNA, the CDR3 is TGTGCCAGCAGTTACTCTACTAGCGGGGCCTACAATGAGCAGTTCTTC. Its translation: CASSYSTSGAYNEQFF.

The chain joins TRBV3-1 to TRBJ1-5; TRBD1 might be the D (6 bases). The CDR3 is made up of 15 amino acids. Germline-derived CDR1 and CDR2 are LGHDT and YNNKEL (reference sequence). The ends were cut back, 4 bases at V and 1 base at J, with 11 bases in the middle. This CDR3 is CASSPSQGSNQPQHF. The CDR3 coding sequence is TGTGCCAGCAGCCCTTCACAGGGCAGCAATCAGCCCCAGCATTTT.

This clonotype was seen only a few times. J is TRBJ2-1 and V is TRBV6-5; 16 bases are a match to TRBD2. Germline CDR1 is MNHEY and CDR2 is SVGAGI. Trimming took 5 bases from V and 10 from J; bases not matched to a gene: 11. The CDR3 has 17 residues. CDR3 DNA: TGTGCCAGCAGTCAGGGACTAGCGGGGGGGCTCCCGCAGGAGCAGTTCTTC. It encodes CASSQGLAGGLPQEQFF.

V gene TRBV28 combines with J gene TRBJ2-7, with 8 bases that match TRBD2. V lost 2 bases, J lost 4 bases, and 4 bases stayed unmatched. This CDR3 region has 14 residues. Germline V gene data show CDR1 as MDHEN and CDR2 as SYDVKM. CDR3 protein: CASSLTSGEYEQYF. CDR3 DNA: TGTGCCAGCAGTTTAACTAGCGGAGAGTACGAGCAGTACTTC.

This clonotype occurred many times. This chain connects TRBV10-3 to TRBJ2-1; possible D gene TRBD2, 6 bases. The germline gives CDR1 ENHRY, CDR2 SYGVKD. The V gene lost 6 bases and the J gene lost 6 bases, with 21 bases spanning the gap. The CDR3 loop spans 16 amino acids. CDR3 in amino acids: CAISSSAQKVFNEQFF. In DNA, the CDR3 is TGTGCCATCAGCTCTAGCGCCCAAAAGGTCTTCAATGAGCAGTTCTTC.

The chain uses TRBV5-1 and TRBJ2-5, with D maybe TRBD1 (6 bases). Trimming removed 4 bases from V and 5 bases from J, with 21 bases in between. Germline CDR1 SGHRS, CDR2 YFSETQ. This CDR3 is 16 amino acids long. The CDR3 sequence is CASSHHRGSQGETQYF. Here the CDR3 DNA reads TGCGCCAGCAGCCACCATCGGGGCTCTCAGGGGGAGACCCAGTACTTC.

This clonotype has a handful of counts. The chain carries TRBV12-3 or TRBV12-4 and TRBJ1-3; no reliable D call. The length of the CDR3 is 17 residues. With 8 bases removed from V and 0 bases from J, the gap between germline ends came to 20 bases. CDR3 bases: TGTGCCAGCGGGCCGGGCGTACAGACCCTCTCTGGAAACACCATATATTTT. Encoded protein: CASGPGVQTLSGNTIYF.

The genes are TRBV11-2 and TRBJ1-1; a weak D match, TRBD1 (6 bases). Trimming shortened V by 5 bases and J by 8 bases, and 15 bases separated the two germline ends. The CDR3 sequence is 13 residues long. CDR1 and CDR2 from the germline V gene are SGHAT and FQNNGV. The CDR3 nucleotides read TGTGCCAGCAGCCCAGAGGGGGGGCCCGAAGCTTTCTTT. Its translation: CASSPEGGPEAFF. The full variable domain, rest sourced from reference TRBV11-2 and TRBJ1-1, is EAGVAQSPRYKIIEKRQSVAFWCNPISGHATLYWYQQILGQGPKLLIQFQNNGVVDDSQLPKDRFSAERLKGVDSTLKIQPAKLEDSAVYLCASSPEGGPEAFFGQGTRLTVV.

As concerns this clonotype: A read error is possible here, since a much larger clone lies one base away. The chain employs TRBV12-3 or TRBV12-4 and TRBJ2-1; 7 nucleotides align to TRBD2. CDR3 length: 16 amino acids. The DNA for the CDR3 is TGTGCCAACAGTTTAGGCGGGAGAGGGTCCTACAATGAGCAGTTCTTC. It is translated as CANSLGGRGSYNEQFF.

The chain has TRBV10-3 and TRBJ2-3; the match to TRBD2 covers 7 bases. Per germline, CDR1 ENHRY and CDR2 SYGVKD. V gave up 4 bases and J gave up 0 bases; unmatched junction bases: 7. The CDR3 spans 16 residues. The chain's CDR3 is CAISAGGGTSTDTQYF. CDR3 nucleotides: TGTGCCATCAGTGCCGGGGGAGGGACTAGCACAGATACGCAGTATTTT.